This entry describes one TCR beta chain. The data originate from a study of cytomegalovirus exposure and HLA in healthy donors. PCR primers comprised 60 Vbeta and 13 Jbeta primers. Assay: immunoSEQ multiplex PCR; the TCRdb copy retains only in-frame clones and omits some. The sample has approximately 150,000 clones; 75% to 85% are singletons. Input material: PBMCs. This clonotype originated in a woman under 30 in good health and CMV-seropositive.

CDR3 nucleotides: TGTGCCAGCTCACCGACCGGGACAAAGCAAAACATTCAGTACTTC. Translated: CASSPTGTKQNIQYF. The chain links TRBV18 to TRBJ2-4; possible D gene TRBD1, 6 bases. The CDR3 loop spans 15 amino acids. Germline lookup yields CDR1 KGHSH and CDR2 LQKENI. The V end was cut by 3 bases, the J end by 5 bases, with 14 bases between.